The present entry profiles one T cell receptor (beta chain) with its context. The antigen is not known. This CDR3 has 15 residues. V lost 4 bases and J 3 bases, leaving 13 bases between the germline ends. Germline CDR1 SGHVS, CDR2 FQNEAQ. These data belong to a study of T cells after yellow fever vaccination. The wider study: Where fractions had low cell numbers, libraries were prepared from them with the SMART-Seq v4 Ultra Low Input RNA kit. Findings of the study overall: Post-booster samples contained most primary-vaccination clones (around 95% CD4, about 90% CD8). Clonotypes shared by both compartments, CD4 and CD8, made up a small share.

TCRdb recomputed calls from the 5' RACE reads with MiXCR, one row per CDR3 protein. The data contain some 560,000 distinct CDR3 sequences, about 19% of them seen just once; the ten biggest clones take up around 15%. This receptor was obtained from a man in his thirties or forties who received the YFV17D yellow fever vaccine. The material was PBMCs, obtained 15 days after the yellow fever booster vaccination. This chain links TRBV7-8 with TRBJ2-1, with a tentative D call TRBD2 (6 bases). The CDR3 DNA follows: TGTGCCAGCAGCTCGATGGGAGGAGGCTACAATGAGCAGTTCTTC. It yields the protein CASSSMGGGYNEQFF.